Below are 2 T cell receptor beta chains sequenced from a single sample in a study of blood T cell repertoires in COVID-19. Profiling relied on immunoSEQ multiplex PCR, and the TCRdb table lists in-frame clones only, not all of them. The repertoire includes roughly 57,000 clones, about 80% of them detected once, and more than 15% sits in the top ten. The specimen was peripheral blood. These receptors were taken from a man younger than 45 with COVID-19, enrolled during active disease.

This chain uses TRBV5-1 with TRBJ1-6; D is ambiguous. The CDR3 runs to 16 residues. Trimming cost V 1 base and J 9 bases, with 17 bases left between them. The germline gives CDR1 SGHRS, CDR2 YFSETQ. The chain's CDR3 is CASSLREPSMSSPLHF. Here the CDR3 DNA reads TGCGCCAGCAGCTTGCGGGAACCCTCCATGTCTTCACCCCTCCACTTT.

The chain is built from TRBV19 and TRBJ2-7, with D perhaps matching TRBD2 (5 bases). Germline V CDR1 and CDR2: LNHDA, SQIVND (reference sequence). The germline V and J ends were trimmed by 3 bases and 1 base, with 13 bases remaining between them. This CDR3 is built from 15 residues. This CDR3 reads CASSIQADSSYEQYF. In nucleotides, the CDR3 is TGTGCCAGTAGTATCCAAGCGGATAGTTCCTACGAGCAGTACTTC.